This T cell receptor (beta chain) emerged from a study of shared clonotypes between healthy human individuals. General study findings and limits: Few donors restricted represented genetic and exposure-history diversity. Sequencing depth was expected to influence donor clonotype sharing.

As concerns this clone: Its antigen is unidentified.

Libraries were prepared by immunoSEQ multiplex PCR; TCRdb keeps only in-frame clonotypes and omits some of them. The sample has about 480,000 clones, 75% to 80% seen once. This CDR3 comprises 15 residues. The germline CDR1 and CDR2 sequences are SNHLY and FYNNEI. Losses at the gene ends were 6 bases for V and 2 bases for J; bases not matched to a gene: 7. This rearrangement joins TRBV2 to TRBJ2-3; TRBD1 aligns across 8 bases. This clonotype originated in a woman aged 40 to 49 in good health. Some clones in this sample may be carry-over from other donors' samples. The sequencing sample was made of PBMCs. In DNA, the CDR3 is TGTGCCAGCAGGCAGGACAGGGATTACACAGATACGCAGTATTTT. It encodes CASRQDRDYTDTQYF.